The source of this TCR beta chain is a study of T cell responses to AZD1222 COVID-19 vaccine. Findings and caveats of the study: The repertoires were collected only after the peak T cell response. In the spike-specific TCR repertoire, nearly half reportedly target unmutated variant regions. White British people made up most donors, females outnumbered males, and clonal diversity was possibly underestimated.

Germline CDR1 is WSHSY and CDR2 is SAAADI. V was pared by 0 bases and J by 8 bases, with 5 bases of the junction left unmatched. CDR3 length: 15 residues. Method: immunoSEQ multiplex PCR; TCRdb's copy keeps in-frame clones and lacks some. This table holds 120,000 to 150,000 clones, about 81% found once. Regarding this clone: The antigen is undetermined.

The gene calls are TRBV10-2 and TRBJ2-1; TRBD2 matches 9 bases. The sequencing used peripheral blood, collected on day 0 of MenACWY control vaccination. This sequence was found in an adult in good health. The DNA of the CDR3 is TGCGCCAGCAGTGAGTCGCCTAGCGGGGATCATGAGCAGTTCTTC. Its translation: CASSESPSGDHEQFF.